These T cell receptor beta chains were read from a single sample in a study of blood T cell repertoires in COVID-19. Data came from immunoSEQ multiplex PCR; TCRdb stores just in-frame clones and leaves some out. The sample carries 55,000 to 75,000 clones, around 90% recorded once. What was sequenced was peripheral blood. These receptors came from a man in his forties or fifties with active COVID-19. CDR3s leave out the opening cysteine and the closing phenylalanine or tryptophan. D genes are given only for firm matches.

J gene: TRBJ2-5
D gene: TRBD1
V gene: TRBV11-3
CDR3 protein: ASSLGQGLQETQY

J gene: TRBJ2-1
D gene: .
V gene: TRBV2
CDR3 protein: ASSSNSRQMYEQF

J gene: TRBJ1-2
D gene: .
V gene: TRBV30
CDR3 protein: AWSGILRQPEIFNYGYT

J gene: TRBJ2-7
D gene: .
V gene: TRBV7-2
CDR3 protein: ASSLLGGEQY

J gene: TRBJ2-1
D gene: TRBD1
V gene: TRBV27
CDR3 protein: ASGLARDRGLGEQF

J gene: TRBJ1-5
D gene: .
V gene: TRBV20-1
CDR3 protein: SAGGEQPQH

J gene: TRBJ2-7
D gene: TRBD2
V gene: TRBV4-1
CDR3 protein: ASSQGDLAGAFGKQY

J gene: TRBJ2-1
D gene: .
V gene: TRBV11-2
CDR3 protein: ASSRPMPGSEQF

J gene: TRBJ1-2
D gene: .
V gene: TRBV18
CDR3 protein: ASSPGPGPNYGYT

J gene: TRBJ1-2
D gene: .
V gene: TRBV5-4
CDR3 protein: ASSLTGNGYT

J gene: TRBJ1-1
D gene: TRBD1
V gene: TRBV5-1
CDR3 protein: ASSPRGQGNTEAF

J gene: TRBJ1-2
D gene: .
V gene: TRBV5-6
CDR3 protein: ASSAYSAGRNYGYT

J gene: TRBJ1-4
D gene: .
V gene: TRBV12-3/TRBV12-4
CDR3 protein: ASSRENEKLF

J gene: TRBJ2-7
D gene: .
V gene: TRBV6-6
CDR3 protein: ASRTLISYEQY

J gene: TRBJ2-2
D gene: .
V gene: TRBV30
CDR3 protein: AWSAGSGELF

J gene: TRBJ2-5
D gene: .
V gene: TRBV9
CDR3 protein: ASSPRGGKETQY

J gene: TRBJ2-7
D gene: TRBD2
V gene: TRBV9
CDR3 protein: ASSFGTSGGKKNYEQY

J gene: TRBJ1-6
D gene: TRBD1
V gene: TRBV25-1
CDR3 protein: ASNRGLEDSPLH

J gene: TRBJ2-3
D gene: TRBD2
V gene: TRBV6-2/TRBV6-3
CDR3 protein: ASSYSGGALDTQY

J gene: TRBJ1-1
D gene: TRBD1
V gene: TRBV10-3
CDR3 protein: AISAQTQGVEAF

J gene: TRBJ2-3
D gene: .
V gene: TRBV6-2/TRBV6-3
CDR3 protein: ASSALDRPSTDTQY

J gene: TRBJ1-1
D gene: .
V gene: TRBV6-2/TRBV6-3
CDR3 protein: ASSYFVNTEAF

J gene: TRBJ2-1
D gene: TRBD2
V gene: TRBV7-9
CDR3 protein: ASSSRTSGNEQF

J gene: TRBJ1-1
D gene: .
V gene: TRBV5-5
CDR3 protein: ASSIGGMNTEAF

J gene: TRBJ2-7
D gene: .
V gene: TRBV6-4
CDR3 protein: ASSDTIPGGAEQY

J gene: TRBJ1-5
D gene: TRBD1
V gene: TRBV12-3/TRBV12-4
CDR3 protein: ASRGTGNQPQH

J gene: TRBJ1-5
D gene: TRBD1
V gene: TRBV6-5
CDR3 protein: ASTEGAVGNQPQH

J gene: TRBJ2-3
D gene: TRBD1
V gene: TRBV6-6
CDR3 protein: ASSYSPGQGGTQY

J gene: TRBJ1-5
D gene: .
V gene: TRBV3-1/TRBV3-2
CDR3 protein: ASSQDAMDTGNQPQH

J gene: TRBJ1-5
D gene: .
V gene: TRBV18
CDR3 protein: ASSPRAVDNQPQH

J gene: TRBJ1-3
D gene: .
V gene: TRBV9
CDR3 protein: ASSVVGGSGNTIY

J gene: TRBJ2-3
D gene: TRBD2
V gene: TRBV4-1
CDR3 protein: ASSQKHAGADTQY

J gene: TRBJ1-3
D gene: .
V gene: TRBV5-4
CDR3 protein: ASSFGQLSSGNTIY

J gene: TRBJ1-2
D gene: .
V gene: TRBV3-1/TRBV3-2
CDR3 protein: ASSHSWSGGYGYT

J gene: TRBJ1-2
D gene: TRBD1
V gene: TRBV9
CDR3 protein: ASSARQGLNYT

J gene: TRBJ1-3
D gene: .
V gene: TRBV2
CDR3 protein: ASTIQVTSGNTIY

J gene: TRBJ2-7
D gene: TRBD2
V gene: TRBV5-4
CDR3 protein: ASSLTSGGIYEQY

J gene: TRBJ1-1
D gene: TRBD1
V gene: TRBV5-4
CDR3 protein: ASSAGQANTEAF

J gene: TRBJ2-5
D gene: TRBD2
V gene: TRBV29-1
CDR3 protein: SVGRTSRD

J gene: TRBJ2-2
D gene: .
V gene: TRBV7-3
CDR3 protein: ASSSAYLVTGELF

J gene: TRBJ1-1
D gene: .
V gene: TRBV18
CDR3 protein: ASSSRGTEAF

J gene: TRBJ2-1
D gene: TRBD2
V gene: TRBV19
CDR3 protein: ASSATSGGSNEQF

J gene: TRBJ1-5
D gene: .
V gene: TRBV7-9
CDR3 protein: ASSFDTSNQPQH

J gene: TRBJ1-6
D gene: .
V gene: TRBV21-1
CDR3 protein: ASSRRAGGLGNSPLH

J gene: TRBJ1-4
D gene: TRBD1
V gene: TRBV7-9
CDR3 protein: ASSSPTGAEKLF

J gene: TRBJ1-5
D gene: .
V gene: TRBV6-6
CDR3 protein: ASSYRDTLGNQPQH

J gene: TRBJ1-1
D gene: TRBD1
V gene: TRBV6-6
CDR3 protein: ASSYPRGLAEAF

J gene: TRBJ1-6
D gene: TRBD1
V gene: TRBV27
CDR3 protein: ASSLSPGGDNSPLH

J gene: TRBJ2-7
D gene: .
V gene: TRBV11-2
CDR3 protein: ASSLDHYEQY

J gene: TRBJ2-7
D gene: .
V gene: TRBV14
CDR3 protein: ASSRDILSYEQY

J gene: TRBJ1-1
D gene: TRBD1
V gene: TRBV19
CDR3 protein: ASISGGRLNTEAF

J gene: TRBJ2-7
D gene: TRBD1
V gene: TRBV20-1
CDR3 protein: SGQGAYEQY